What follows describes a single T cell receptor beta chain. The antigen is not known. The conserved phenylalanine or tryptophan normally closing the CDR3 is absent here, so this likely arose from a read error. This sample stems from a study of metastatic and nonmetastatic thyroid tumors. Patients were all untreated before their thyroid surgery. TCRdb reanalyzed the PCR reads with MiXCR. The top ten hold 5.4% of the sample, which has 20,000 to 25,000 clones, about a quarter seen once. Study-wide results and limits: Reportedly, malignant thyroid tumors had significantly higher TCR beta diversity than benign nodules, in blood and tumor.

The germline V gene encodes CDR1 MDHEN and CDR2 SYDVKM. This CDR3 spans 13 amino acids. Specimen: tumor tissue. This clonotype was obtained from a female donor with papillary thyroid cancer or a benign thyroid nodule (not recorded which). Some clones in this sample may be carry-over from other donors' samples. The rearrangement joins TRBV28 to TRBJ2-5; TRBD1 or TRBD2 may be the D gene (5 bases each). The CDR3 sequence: CVSSWDAEETQYL. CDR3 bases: TGTGTCAGCAGTTGGGACGCCGAAGAGACCCAGTACTTA.